These 24 T cell receptor beta chains were sequenced from one sample in a study of response to subunit inactivated influenza vaccine. TCRdb fed the RT-PCR reads into MiXCR, producing one record per CDR3 protein. The data contain hundreds of thousands of distinct CDR3 sequences, about a sixth of them seen just once; the ten biggest clones take up approximately 10%. The source material was PBMCs from blood, sampled roughly 13 days after vaccination. The source is a man in his fifties or sixties who received an inactivated influenza vaccine.

Note on this clonotype: A much larger clone differs from this one at a single base, so this may be a read error. The chain combines TRBV12-3 or TRBV12-4 with TRBJ2-4; 7 positions agree with TRBD1. Trimming took 3 bases from V and 8 from J; bases not matched to a gene: 4. This CDR3 has 13 amino acids. CDR3 region: CASSFPQGDIQYF. The CDR3 DNA is TGTGCCAGCAGTTTCCCGCAGGGGGACATTCAGTACTTC.

This clonotype was counted between two and nine times. The chain couples TRBV20-1 to TRBJ1-1; TRBD1 matches 9 bases. This CDR3 contains 16 residues. Germline loops: CDR1 DFQATT, CDR2 SNEGSKA (reference sequence). V was clipped by 1 base and J by 4 bases; unmatched bases: 10. The CDR3 DNA reads TGCAGTGCTAGAGGCCCTTTACAGGGGGCGGGCACTGAAGCTTTCTTT. It translates to CSARGPLQGAGTEAFF.

In nucleotides, the CDR3 is TGCAGTGCTAGCGTTCTAGTTCTCTCAGATACGCAGTATTTT. Its protein product is CSASVLVLSDTQYF. This rearrangement joins TRBV20-1 to TRBJ2-3; D not resolved. The ends were cut back, 3 bases at V and 4 bases at J, with 14 bases in the middle. Per germline, CDR1 DFQATT and CDR2 SNEGSKA (reference sequence). The CDR3 spans 14 residues.

This clonotype was recorded at least ten times. V gene TRBV5-5 combines with J gene TRBJ2-1; weak D call: TRBD2 (5 bases). Trimming took off 0 bases at V and 2 bases at J, with 9 bases between the two ends. The CDR3 consists of 15 residues. Germline loops: CDR1 SGHKS, CDR2 YYEKEE (reference sequence). CDR3 coding DNA: TGTGCCAGCAGCTTGGGCGGGTTAGCCTACAATGAGCAGTTCTTC. It translates to CASSLGGLAYNEQFF.

The V and J genes are TRBV2 and TRBJ2-1; TRBD2 aligns across 13 bases. The CDR3 length is 15 residues. Germline lookup yields CDR1 SNHLY and CDR2 FYNNEI. J lost 7 bases, V lost 5 bases, and 5 bases had no gene match. CDR3 residues: CASSREGLAGNEQFF. CDR3 nucleotide sequence: TGTGCCAGCAGTAGGGAGGGACTAGCGGGGAATGAGCAGTTCTTC. The entire variable domain, with the rest obtained from reference TRBV2 and TRBJ2-1, is as follows: EPEVTQTPSHQVTQMGQEVILRCVPISNHLYFYWYRQILGQKVEFLVSFYNNEISEKSEIFDDQFSVERPDGSNFTLKIRSTKLEDSAMYFCASSREGLAGNEQFFGPGTRLTVL.

The chain carries TRBV2 and TRBJ2-5; D remains ambiguous. V was shortened by 3 bases and J by 3 bases, with 11 bases between the two germline ends. Germline CDR1 and CDR2: SNHLY and FYNNEI. This CDR3 comprises 14 residues. The CDR3 is CASSDLERKETQYF. The CDR3 nucleotides are TGTGCCAGCAGTGATCTAGAGAGGAAAGAGACCCAGTACTTC. Using reference TRBV2 and TRBJ2-5 for the parts outside the CDR3, the full variable domain is EPEVTQTPSHQVTQMGQEVILRCVPISNHLYFYWYRQILGQKVEFLVSFYNNEISEKSEIFDDQFSVERPDGSNFTLKIRSTKLEDSAMYFCASSDLERKETQYFGPGTRLLVL.

V and J are TRBV7-9 and TRBJ2-5; 7 nucleotides line up with TRBD1. The J segment lost 2 bases and the V segment lost 5 bases, leaving 8 bases of the junction unmatched. In germline, CDR1 is SEHNR, CDR2 FQNEAQ (reference sequence). This CDR3 is 15 amino acids long. The chain's CDR3 is CASSPPGQRQETQYF. In DNA, the CDR3 is TGTGCCAGCAGCCCCCCGGGACAGCGACAAGAGACCCAGTACTTC. Looking up the rest from reference TRBV7-9 and TRBJ2-5 gives the full variable domain: DTGVSQNPRHKITKRGQNVTFRCDPISEHNRLYWYRQTLGQGPEFLTYFQNEAQLEKSRLLSDRFSAERPKGSFSTLEIQRTEQGDSAMYLCASSPPGQRQETQYFGPGTRLLVL.

The chain has TRBV4-1 and TRBJ2-5, with 8 bases fitting TRBD1. This CDR3 has 15 amino acids. The V gene end was trimmed by 1 base and the J gene end by 3 bases; junction bases not matched to a gene: 4. CDR1 is MGHRA, CDR2 YSYEKL, per germline. The CDR3 DNA reads TGCGCCAGCAGCCAAGCGGACAGGGATGAAGAGACCCAGTACTTC. This codes for CASSQADRDEETQYF.

The chain carries TRBV29-1 and TRBJ2-2, with D unresolved. The CDR3 has 10 amino acids. Trimming shortened V by 5 bases and J by 7 bases, and 5 bases separated the two germline ends. The germline V gene has CDR1 SQVTM and CDR2 ANQGSEA. The CDR3 loop reads CSVLVGELFF. CDR3 bases: TGCAGCGTTTTGGTCGGGGAGCTGTTTTTT.

The J gene is TRBJ1-5, the V gene TRBV12-3 or TRBV12-4; unclear D gene. V lost 6 bases to trimming and J lost 1 base, with 13 bases between them. The CDR3 covers 15 residues. The CDR3 is CASSPKGFSNQPQHF. In DNA, the CDR3 is TGTGCCAGCAGCCCCAAAGGGTTCAGCAATCAGCCCCAGCATTTT.

V is TRBV5-1 and J is TRBJ1-2; D is ambiguous. Germline-derived CDR1 and CDR2 are SGHRS and YFSETQ. The CDR3 totals 13 residues. With 3 bases removed from V and 4 bases from J, the gap between germline ends came to 10 bases. For the CDR3, the DNA is TGCGCCAGCAGCTCGGACGGGAGCTATGGCTACACCTTC. Protein sequence: CASSSDGSYGYTF. The full variable domain, in which reference TRBV5-1 and TRBJ1-2 provide the parts outside the CDR3, is KAGVTQTPRYLIKTRGQQVTLSCSPISGHRSVSWYQQTPGQGLQFLFEYFSETQRNKGNFPGRFSGRQFSNSRSEMNVSTLELGDSALYLCASSSDGSYGYTFGSGTRLTVV.

The chain joins TRBV5-3 to TRBJ2-1, with 7 bases fitting TRBD1. TRBV5-3 is an ORF, with its function uncertain. Trimming removed 4 bases from V and 3 bases from J; junction bases left unmatched: 7. The CDR3 contains 15 residues. CDR3 bases: TGTGCCAGAAGCCAAGGGGGCCACAACTACAATGAGCAGTTCTTC. Its translation: CARSQGGHNYNEQFF.

This rearrangement joins TRBV2 to TRBJ1-1, with 12 bases identical to TRBD1. CDR3 size: 16 residues. The germline V gene has CDR1 SNHLY and CDR2 FYNNEI. The trim removed 3 bases at V and 6 bases at J, leaving 8 bases unmatched. This CDR3 is CASSEGTGGKRAEAFF. CDR3 DNA sequence: TGTGCCAGCAGTGAGGGGACAGGGGGCAAGAGAGCTGAAGCTTTCTTT.

This clonotype was observed a handful of times. This chain links TRBV28 with TRBJ2-1, with 10 bases fitting TRBD2. This CDR3 is 17 amino acids long. Trimming cost V 3 bases and J 1 base; bases outside gene matches: 6. CDR1 MDHEN and CDR2 SYDVKM come from the germline V gene. CDR3 bases: TGTGCCAGCAGTTTCCTAGCGGGGGCCGGATCCTACAATGAGCAGTTCTTC. This gives the protein CASSFLAGAGSYNEQFF.

This clonotype was seen a few times. V gene TRBV7-8 combines with J gene TRBJ2-6, with 9 positions matching TRBD1. The J segment lost 1 base and the V segment lost 3 bases, leaving 4 bases of the junction unmatched. The CDR3 totals 17 residues. CDR1 is SGHVS and CDR2 is FQNEAQ in the germline V gene. The DNA of the CDR3 is TGTGCCAGCAGCTTCCGGGACAGGGTATCTGGGGCCAACGTCCTGACTTTC. Its protein product is CASSFRDRVSGANVLTF.

This chain links TRBV20-1 with TRBJ1-6; D not resolved. Trimming left V 0 bases short and J 4 bases short, with 7 bases between. This CDR3 is built from 14 residues. Germline V gene data show CDR1 as DFQATT and CDR2 as SNEGSKA (reference sequence). The CDR3: CSARDTPYNSPLHF. DNA of the CDR3: TGCAGTGCTAGAGATACACCGTATAATTCACCCCTCCACTTT.

The V gene is TRBV4-2, the J gene TRBJ1-3; the D gene is possibly TRBD1 (5 bases). The CDR3 contains 15 residues. Germline CDR1 and CDR2: LGHNA and YNFKEQ. Trimming removed 3 bases from V and 0 bases from J, with 9 bases in between. CDR3 nucleotides: TGTGCCAGCAGCCAGGCTACAGGCTCTGGAAACACCATATATTTT. Residues: CASSQATGSGNTIYF.

The chain employs TRBV12-5 and TRBJ2-3; D unresolved. This CDR3 has 12 residues. V was cut by 1 base and J by 7 bases, with 6 bases left in between. Germline assignment: CDR1 LGHNT and CDR2 FRNRAP. CDR3 coding DNA: TGTGCTAGTGGTTTGGAGATTCATACGCAGTATTTT. Its protein product is CASGLEIHTQYF. Looking up the rest from reference TRBV12-5 and TRBJ2-3 gives the full variable domain: DARVTQTPRHKVTEMGQEVTMRCQPILGHNTVFWYRQTMMQGLELLAYFRNRAPLDDSGMPKDRFSAEMPDATLATLKIQPSEPRDSAVYFCASGLEIHTQYFGPGTRLTVL.

The rearrangement joins TRBV7-2 to TRBJ2-3, with a tentative D call TRBD2 (6 bases). Trimming took 5 bases from V and 2 from J, leaving 17 bases between them. Per the germline V gene, CDR1 is SGHTA and CDR2 is FQGNSA. The CDR3 is 16 residues long. CDR3 in amino acids: CASSGGMEGFTDTQYF. Here the CDR3 DNA reads TGTGCCAGCAGCGGGGGGATGGAGGGGTTCACAGATACGCAGTATTTT.

The chain links TRBV28 to TRBJ2-1; D unclear. The CDR3 has 13 amino acids. Germline CDR1 MDHEN, CDR2 SYDVKM. V was trimmed by 1 base and J by 12 bases, leaving 13 bases between them. The CDR3 spells CASSLFQDPRQFF. In DNA, the CDR3 is TGTGCCAGCAGTTTATTTCAGGATCCGAGGCAGTTCTTC. Full variable domain (rest looked up from reference TRBV28 and TRBJ2-1): DVKVTQSSRYLVKRTGEKVFLECVQDMDHENMFWYRQDPGLGLRLIYFSYDVKMKEKGDIPEGYSVSREKKERFSLILESASTNQTSMYLCASSLFQDPRQFFGPGTRLTVL.

CDR3 sequence: CASSPQGRDSTYEQYF. DNA of the CDR3: TGTGCCAGCAGTCCCCAAGGTCGGGACAGTACCTACGAGCAGTACTTC. The chain recombines TRBV28 with TRBJ2-7; the match to TRBD1 covers 7 bases. The CDR3 totals 16 residues. V shed 5 bases and J 2 bases; nucleotides not matched to a gene: 12. The germline CDR1 and CDR2 sequences are MDHEN and SYDVKM.

This clonotype was seen a few times. The J gene is TRBJ2-1, the V gene TRBV24-1; no clear D. CDR3 length: 17 amino acids. Per the germline V gene, CDR1 is KGHDR and CDR2 is SFDVKD. V was trimmed by 4 bases and J by 4 bases, leaving 19 bases between them. DNA for the CDR3: TGTGCCACCAGTGAAAGCCTAGTGGATGGTACTTACAATGAGCAGTTCTTC. Amino acid sequence: CATSESLVDGTYNEQFF.

This clonotype was seen a few times. The chain combines TRBV21-1 with TRBJ2-7; the D call in the table, TRBD1, was not verified against the DNA. TRBV21-1 is recorded as a pseudogene. The CDR3 runs 16 residues. As DNA, the CDR3 is TGTGCCAGCAGCCCCTGGGCACCAATAAGAACTTACGAGCAGTACTTC. Protein product: CASSPWAPIRTYEQYF.

The chain links TRBV4-2 to TRBJ2-1, with 9 nucleotides matching TRBD2. The length of the CDR3 is 16 residues. Germline values: CDR1 LGHNA, CDR2 YNFKEQ. The junction had 4 bases not matched to a gene; V was cut back by 0 bases and J by 4 bases. The CDR3 protein is CASSQEDAGGYNEQFF. DNA of the CDR3: TGTGCCAGCAGCCAAGAAGATGCGGGAGGGTACAATGAGCAGTTCTTC.